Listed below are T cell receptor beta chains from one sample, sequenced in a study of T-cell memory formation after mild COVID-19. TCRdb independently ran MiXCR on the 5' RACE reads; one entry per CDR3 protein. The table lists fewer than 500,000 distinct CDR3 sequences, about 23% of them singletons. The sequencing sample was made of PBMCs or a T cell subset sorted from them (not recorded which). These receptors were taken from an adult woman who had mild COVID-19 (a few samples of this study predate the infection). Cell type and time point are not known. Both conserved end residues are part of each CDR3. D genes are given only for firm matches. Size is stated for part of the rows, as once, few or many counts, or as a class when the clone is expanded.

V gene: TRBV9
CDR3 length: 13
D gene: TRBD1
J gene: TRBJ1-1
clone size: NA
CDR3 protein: CASSPWTGDGVFF
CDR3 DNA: TGTGCCAGCAGCCCTTGGACAGGGGATGGGGTTTTCTTT

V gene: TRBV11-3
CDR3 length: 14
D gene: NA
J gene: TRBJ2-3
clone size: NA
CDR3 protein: CASSLDPLTDTQYF
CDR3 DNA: TGTGCCAGCAGCTTAGATCCACTCACAGATACGCAGTATTTT

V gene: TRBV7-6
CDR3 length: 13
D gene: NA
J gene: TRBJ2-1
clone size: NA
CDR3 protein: CASSRGRMSEQFF
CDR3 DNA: TGTGCCAGCAGCCGGGGTCGGATGAGTGAGCAGTTCTTC

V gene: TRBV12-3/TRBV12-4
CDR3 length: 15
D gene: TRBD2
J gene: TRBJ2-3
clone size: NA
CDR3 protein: CASSSPGGETDTQYF
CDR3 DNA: TGTGCCAGCAGTTCCCCGGGGGGGGAAACAGATACGCAGTATTTT

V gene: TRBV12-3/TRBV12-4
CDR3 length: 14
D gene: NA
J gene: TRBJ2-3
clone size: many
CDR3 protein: CASSSTGRTDTQYF
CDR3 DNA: TGTGCCAGCAGTTCTACAGGGAGGACAGATACGCAGTATTTT

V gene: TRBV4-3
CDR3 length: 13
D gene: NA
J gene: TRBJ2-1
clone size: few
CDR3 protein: CASSQDPQGGQFF
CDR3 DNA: TGCGCCAGCAGCCAAGATCCTCAGGGAGGGCAGTTCTTC

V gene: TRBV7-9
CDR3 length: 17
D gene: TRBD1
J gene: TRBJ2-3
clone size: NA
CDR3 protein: CASSFRPYGTGTDTQYF
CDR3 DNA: TGTGCCAGCAGTTTTCGTCCTTACGGGACAGGCACAGATACGCAGTATTTT

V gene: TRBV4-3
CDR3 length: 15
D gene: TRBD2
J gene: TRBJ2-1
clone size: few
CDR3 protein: CASSHRLAEFNEQFF
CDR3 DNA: TGCGCCAGCAGCCATAGGCTAGCGGAGTTCAATGAGCAGTTCTTC

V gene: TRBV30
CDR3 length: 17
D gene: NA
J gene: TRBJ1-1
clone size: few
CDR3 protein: CAWIGTVLIGRAGEAFF
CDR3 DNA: TGTGCCTGGATTGGAACTGTGTTAATAGGCAGGGCGGGGGAAGCTTTCTTT

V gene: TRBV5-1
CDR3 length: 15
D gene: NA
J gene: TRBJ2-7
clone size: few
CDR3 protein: CASSWDLKQGYEQYF
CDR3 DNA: TGCGCCAGCAGCTGGGACCTTAAACAGGGTTACGAGCAGTACTTC

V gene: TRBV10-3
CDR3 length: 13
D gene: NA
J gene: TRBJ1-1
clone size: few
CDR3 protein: CAIIRDRNTEAFF
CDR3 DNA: TGTGCCATCATAAGAGACCGGAACACTGAAGCTTTCTTT

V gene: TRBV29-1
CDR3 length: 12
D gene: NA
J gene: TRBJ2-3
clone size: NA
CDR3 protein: CSVDPATDTQYF
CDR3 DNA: TGCAGCGTTGATCCAGCCACAGATACGCAGTATTTT

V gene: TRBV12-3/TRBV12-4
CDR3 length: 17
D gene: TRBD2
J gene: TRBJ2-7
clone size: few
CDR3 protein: CASSLRESGTRSYEQYF
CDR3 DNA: TGTGCCAGCAGTTTAAGGGAGTCGGGGACTAGGTCCTACGAGCAGTACTTC

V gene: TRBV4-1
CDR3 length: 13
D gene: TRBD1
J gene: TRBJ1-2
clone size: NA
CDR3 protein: CASSQDGDRAGTF
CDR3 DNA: TGCGCCAGCAGCCAAGATGGGGACAGGGCGGGTACCTTC

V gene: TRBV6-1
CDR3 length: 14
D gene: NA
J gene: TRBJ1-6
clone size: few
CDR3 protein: CASSEGTQNSPLHF
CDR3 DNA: TGTGCCAGCAGTGAGGGGACACAGAATTCACCCCTCCACTTT

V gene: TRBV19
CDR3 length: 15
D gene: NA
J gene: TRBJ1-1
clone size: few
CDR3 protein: CATRPSGALNTEAFF
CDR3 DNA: TGTGCCACCCGGCCATCAGGGGCACTGAACACTGAAGCTTTCTTT

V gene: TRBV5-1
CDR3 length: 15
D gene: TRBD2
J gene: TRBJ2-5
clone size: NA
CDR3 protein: CASTQTSGDRETQYF
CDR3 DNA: TGCGCCAGCACCCAGACTAGCGGGGACAGGGAGACCCAGTACTTC

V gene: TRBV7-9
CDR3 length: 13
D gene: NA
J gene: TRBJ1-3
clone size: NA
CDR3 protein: CASSETRVHTIYF
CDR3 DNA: TGTGCCAGCAGCGAGACTCGGGTTCACACCATATATTTT

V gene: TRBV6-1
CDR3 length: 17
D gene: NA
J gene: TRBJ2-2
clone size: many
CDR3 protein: CASSAPIGLQNTGELFF
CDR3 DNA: TGTGCCAGCAGCGCCCCTATTGGGTTACAGAACACCGGGGAGCTGTTTTTT

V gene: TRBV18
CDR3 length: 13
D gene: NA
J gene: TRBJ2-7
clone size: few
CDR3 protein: CASSPADSYEQYF
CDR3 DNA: TGTGCCAGCTCACCAGCAGACTCCTACGAGCAGTACTTC

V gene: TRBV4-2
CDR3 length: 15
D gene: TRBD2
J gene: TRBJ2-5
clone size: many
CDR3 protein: CASSQNSGGQETQYF
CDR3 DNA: TGTGCCAGCAGCCAAAATAGCGGGGGGCAAGAGACCCAGTACTTC

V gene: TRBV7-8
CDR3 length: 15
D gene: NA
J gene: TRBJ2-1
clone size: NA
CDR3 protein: CASSQGLISYNEQFF
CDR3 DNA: TGTGCCAGCAGCCAGGGGCTCATATCCTACAATGAGCAGTTCTTC

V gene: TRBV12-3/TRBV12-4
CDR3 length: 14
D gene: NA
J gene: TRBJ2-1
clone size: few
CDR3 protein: CASSVKSSYNEQFF
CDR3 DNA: TGTGCCAGCAGTGTCAAAAGCTCCTACAATGAGCAGTTCTTC

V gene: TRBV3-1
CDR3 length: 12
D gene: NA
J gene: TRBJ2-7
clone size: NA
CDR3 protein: CASSDTPGEQYF
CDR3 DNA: TGTGCCAGCAGCGATACACCGGGGGAGCAGTACTTC

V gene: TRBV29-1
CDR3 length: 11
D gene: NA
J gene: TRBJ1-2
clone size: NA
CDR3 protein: CCGWDNYGYTF
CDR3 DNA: TGCTGCGGTTGGGATAACTATGGCTACACCTTC

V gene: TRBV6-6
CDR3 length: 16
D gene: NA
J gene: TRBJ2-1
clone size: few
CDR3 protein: CASSYSLGPSVIEQFF
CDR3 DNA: TGTGCCAGCAGTTACTCATTAGGGCCTAGCGTTATTGAGCAGTTCTTC

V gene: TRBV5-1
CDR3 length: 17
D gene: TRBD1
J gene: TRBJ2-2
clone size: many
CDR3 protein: CASSLTDRGRGTGELFF
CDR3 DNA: TGCGCCAGCAGCTTGACCGACAGGGGACGAGGCACCGGGGAGCTGTTTTTT

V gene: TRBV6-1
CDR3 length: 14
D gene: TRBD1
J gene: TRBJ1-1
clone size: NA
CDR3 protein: CASTGTGRVTEAFF
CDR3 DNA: TGTGCCAGCACGGGGACAGGGAGGGTCACTGAAGCTTTCTTT

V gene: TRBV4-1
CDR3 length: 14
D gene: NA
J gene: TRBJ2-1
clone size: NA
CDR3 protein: CASSLRTALDEQFF
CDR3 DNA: TGCGCCAGCAGCCTAAGGACAGCCCTAGATGAGCAGTTCTTC

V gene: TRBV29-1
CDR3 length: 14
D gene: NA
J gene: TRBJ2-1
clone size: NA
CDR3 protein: CSSLGPGVSNEQFF
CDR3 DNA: TGCAGCTCCTTAGGACCCGGGGTAAGCAATGAGCAGTTCTTC

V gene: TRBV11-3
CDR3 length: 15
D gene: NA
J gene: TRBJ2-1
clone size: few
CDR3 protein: CASSLASASYNEQFF
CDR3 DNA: TGTGCCAGCAGCTTAGCCAGCGCATCCTACAATGAGCAGTTCTTC

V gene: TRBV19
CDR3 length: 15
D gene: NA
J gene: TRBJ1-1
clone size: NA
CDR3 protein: CASSPVAAMNTEAFF
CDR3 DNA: TGTGCCAGTAGTCCAGTGGCAGCAATGAACACTGAAGCTTTCTTT

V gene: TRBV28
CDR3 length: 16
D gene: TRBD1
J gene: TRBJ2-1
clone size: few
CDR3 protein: CASQEDGTGSYNEQFF
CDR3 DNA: TGTGCCAGCCAAGAGGATGGGACAGGGTCTTACAATGAGCAGTTCTTC

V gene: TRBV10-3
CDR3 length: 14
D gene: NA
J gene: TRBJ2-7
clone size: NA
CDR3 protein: CAISEFQGNYEQYF
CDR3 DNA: TGTGCCATCAGTGAATTTCAGGGGAACTACGAGCAGTACTTC

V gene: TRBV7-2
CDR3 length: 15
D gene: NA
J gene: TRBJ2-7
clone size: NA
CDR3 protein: CASSLSGGIIYEQYF
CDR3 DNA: TGTGCCAGCAGCTTAAGTGGGGGAATAATCTACGAGCAGTACTTC

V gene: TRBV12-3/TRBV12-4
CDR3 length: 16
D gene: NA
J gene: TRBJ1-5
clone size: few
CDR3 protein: CASSIRGRTSNQPQHF
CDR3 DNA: TGTGCCAGCAGTATCAGGGGTAGGACAAGCAATCAGCCCCAGCATTTT

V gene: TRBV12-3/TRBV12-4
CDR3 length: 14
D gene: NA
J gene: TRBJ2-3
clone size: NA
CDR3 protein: CASSLGRLGYTQYF
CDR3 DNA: TGTGCCAGCAGTTTGGGGCGGCTGGGGTATACGCAGTATTTT